This TCR beta chain was retrieved from a study of T-cell reconstitution after alpha-beta-depleted transplantation in children. In its sample, this clonotype was seen many times. The TCRbeta library was prepared with unique molecular identifiers. TCRdb fed the PCR reads into MiXCR, producing one record per CDR3 protein. The sample carries some 72,000 distinct CDR3 sequences, 7.3% recorded once. The V end was cut by 0 bases, the J end by 1 base, with 10 bases between. Germline CDR1 LGHNA, CDR2 YNFKEQ. CDR3 size: 15 residues. The source is a human donor who donated a stem cell graft to a child with acute lymphoblastic leukemia. The V gene is TRBV4-2, the J gene TRBJ2-7, with a possible D match to TRBD2 (5 bases). The sequencing used PBMCs from the stem cell graft donor, collected from the stem cell graft. CDR3 sequence (DNA): TGTGCCAGCAGCCAAGATCCCGGGGTTTCCTACGAGCAGTACTTC. Translation gives CASSQDPGVSYEQYF.